The rows below give T cell receptor beta chains drawn from one sample of a study of cytomegalovirus exposure and HLA in healthy donors. The table came from immunoSEQ multiplex PCR; TCRdb's copy has only in-frame clones and leaves some out. The sample contains 100,000 to 150,000 clones, 85% to 90% of which appear only once. Sequencing input: PBMCs. These receptors all stem from a woman in her 30s in good health and CMV-seronegative. Each CDR3 is given with its conserved first and last residue. Each record gives: J gene, V gene, CDR3 protein.

J gene: TRBJ2-1; V gene: TRBV9; CDR3 protein: CASSQGIAGDTRGGDEQFF
J gene: TRBJ2-2; V gene: TRBV13; CDR3 protein: CASSYRTGATGELFF
J gene: TRBJ2-5; V gene: TRBV7-6; CDR3 protein: CASSFLLGGGDQETQYF
J gene: TRBJ2-5; V gene: TRBV5-1; CDR3 protein: CASRGTGTPKETQYF
J gene: TRBJ2-1; V gene: TRBV30; CDR3 protein: CAWSPDTDEQFF
J gene: TRBJ1-2; V gene: TRBV19; CDR3 protein: CASSSISQGVYGYTF
J gene: TRBJ1-1; V gene: TRBV5-1; CDR3 protein: CASSLYTGTNTEAFF
J gene: TRBJ2-1; V gene: TRBV19; CDR3 protein: CASSIGLGRDQISYNEQFF
J gene: TRBJ2-5; V gene: TRBV7-9; CDR3 protein: CASSWVSTHRGSQYF
J gene: TRBJ1-5; V gene: TRBV28; CDR3 protein: CASSLTVGLAEISNQPQHF
J gene: TRBJ1-5; V gene: TRBV10-2; CDR3 protein: CASSESNWIGGLNSNQPQHF
J gene: TRBJ2-2; V gene: TRBV18; CDR3 protein: CASSPNPTGGNTGELFF